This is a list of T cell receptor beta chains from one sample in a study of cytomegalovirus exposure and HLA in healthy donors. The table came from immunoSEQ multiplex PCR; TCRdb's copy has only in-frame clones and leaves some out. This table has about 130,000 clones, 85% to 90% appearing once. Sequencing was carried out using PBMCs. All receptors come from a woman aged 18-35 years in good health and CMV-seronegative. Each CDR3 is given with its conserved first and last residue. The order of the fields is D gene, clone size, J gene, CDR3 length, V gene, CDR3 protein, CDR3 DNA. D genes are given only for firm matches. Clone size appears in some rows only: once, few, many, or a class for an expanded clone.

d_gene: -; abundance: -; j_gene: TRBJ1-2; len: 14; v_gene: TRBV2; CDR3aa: CASGGQSWSYGYTF; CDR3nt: TGTGCCAGCGGCGGACAGTCTTGGTCCTATGGCTACACCTTC
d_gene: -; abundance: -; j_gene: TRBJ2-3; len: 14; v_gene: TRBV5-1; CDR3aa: CASRARGETDTQYF; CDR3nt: TGCGCCAGCCGAGCCAGGGGGGAGACAGATACGCAGTATTTT
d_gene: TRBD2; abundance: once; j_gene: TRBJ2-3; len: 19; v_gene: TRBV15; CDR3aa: CATSGSYSGGATGTDTQYF; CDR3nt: TGTGCCACCAGCGGATCCTATAGCGGGGGGGCAACGGGCACAGATACGCAGTATTTT
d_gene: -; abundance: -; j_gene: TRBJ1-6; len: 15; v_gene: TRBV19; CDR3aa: CASSPKGGYNSPLHF; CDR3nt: TGTGCCAGTAGCCCGAAAGGAGGTTATAATTCACCCCTCCACTTT
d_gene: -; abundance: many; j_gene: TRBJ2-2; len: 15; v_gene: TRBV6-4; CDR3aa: CASSDSSVNTGELFF; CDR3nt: TGTGCCAGCAGTGACTCTAGCGTGAACACCGGGGAGCTGTTTTTT
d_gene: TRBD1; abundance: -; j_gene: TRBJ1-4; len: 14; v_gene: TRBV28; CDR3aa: CASSVGTVNEKLFF; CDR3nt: TGTGCCAGCAGTGTCGGGACAGTTAATGAAAAACTGTTTTTT
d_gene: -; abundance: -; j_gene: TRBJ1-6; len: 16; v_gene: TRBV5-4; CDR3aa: CASSLWGDLVGSPLHF; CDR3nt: TGTGCCAGCAGCTTGTGGGGGGACCTAGTAGGTTCACCCCTCCACTTT
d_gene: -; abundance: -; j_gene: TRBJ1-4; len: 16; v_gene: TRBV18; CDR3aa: CASSPGVGRANEKLFF; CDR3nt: TGTGCCAGCTCACCGGGTGTGGGGCGCGCTAATGAAAAACTGTTTTTT
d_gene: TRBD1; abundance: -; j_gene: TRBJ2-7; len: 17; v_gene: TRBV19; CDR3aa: CATGFSDGQGIGYEQYF; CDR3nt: TGTGCCACAGGATTCTCCGATGGACAGGGGATTGGCTACGAGCAGTACTTC
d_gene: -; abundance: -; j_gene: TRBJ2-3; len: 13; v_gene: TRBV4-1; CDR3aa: CASSQDSADTQYF; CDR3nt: TGCGCCAGCAGCCAAGATTCAGCAGATACGCAGTATTTT
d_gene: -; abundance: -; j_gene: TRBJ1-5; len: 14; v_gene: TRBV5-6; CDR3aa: CASSLAGQGQPQHF; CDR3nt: TGTGCCAGCAGCTTGGCAGGGCAGGGTCAGCCCCAGCATTTT
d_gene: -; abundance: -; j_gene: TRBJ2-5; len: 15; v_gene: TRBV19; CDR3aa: CASSIHPRKGGTQYF; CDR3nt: TGTGCCAGTAGTATCCACCCCAGGAAAGGGGGGACCCAGTACTTC
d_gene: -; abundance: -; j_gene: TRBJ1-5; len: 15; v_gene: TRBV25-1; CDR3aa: CASSGDKADSGTQHF; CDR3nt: TGTGCCAGCAGTGGCGATAAAGCGGACAGCGGGACCCAGCATTTT
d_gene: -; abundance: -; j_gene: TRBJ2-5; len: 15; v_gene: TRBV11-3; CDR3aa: CASSLGGGIQETQYF; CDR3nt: TGTGCCAGCAGCTTAGGAGGGGGAATTCAAGAGACCCAGTACTTC
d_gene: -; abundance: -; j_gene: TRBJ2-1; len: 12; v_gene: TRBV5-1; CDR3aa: CASSLEGGEQFF; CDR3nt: TGCGCCAGCAGCTTGGAGGGAGGCGAGCAGTTCTTC
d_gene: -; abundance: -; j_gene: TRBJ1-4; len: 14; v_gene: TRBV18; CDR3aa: CASSPPETNEKLFF; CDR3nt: TGTGCCAGCTCACCCCCGGAGACTAATGAAAAACTGTTTTTT
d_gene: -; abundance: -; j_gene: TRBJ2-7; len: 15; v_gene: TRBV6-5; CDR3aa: CASTPGVTVIYEQYF; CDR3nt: TGTGCCAGCACCCCCGGGGTAACGGTGATCTACGAGCAGTACTTC
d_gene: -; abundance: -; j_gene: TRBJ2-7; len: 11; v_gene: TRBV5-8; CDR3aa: CASSDFYEQYF; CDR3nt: TGTGCCAGCAGCGACTTTTACGAGCAGTACTTC
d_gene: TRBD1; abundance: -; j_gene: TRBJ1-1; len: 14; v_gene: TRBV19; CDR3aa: CATQQRGHGTEAFF; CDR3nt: TGTGCCACCCAACAGAGGGGGCATGGCACTGAAGCTTTCTTT
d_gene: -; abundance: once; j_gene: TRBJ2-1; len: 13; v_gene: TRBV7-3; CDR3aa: CASSPQHPEGQFF; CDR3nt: TGTGCCAGCAGCCCACAACACCCTGAGGGGCAGTTCTTC
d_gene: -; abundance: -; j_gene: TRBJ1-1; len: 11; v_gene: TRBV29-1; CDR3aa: CSVRVNTEAFF; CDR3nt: TGCAGCGTCCGGGTGAACACTGAAGCTTTCTTT
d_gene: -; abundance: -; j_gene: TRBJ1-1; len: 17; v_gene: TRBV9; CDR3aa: CASSLIAPAGVGTEAFF; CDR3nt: TGTGCCAGCAGCCTCATCGCCCCCGCAGGGGTGGGGACTGAAGCTTTCTTT
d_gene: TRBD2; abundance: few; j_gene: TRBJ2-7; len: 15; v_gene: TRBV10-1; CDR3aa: CASSDTGLAGGRQYF; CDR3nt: TGCGCCAGCAGTGATACAGGACTAGCGGGGGGACGGCAGTACTTC
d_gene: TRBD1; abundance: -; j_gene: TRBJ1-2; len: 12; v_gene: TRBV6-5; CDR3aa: CASGRQGVGYTF; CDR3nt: TGTGCCAGCGGAAGACAGGGGGTCGGCTACACCTTC
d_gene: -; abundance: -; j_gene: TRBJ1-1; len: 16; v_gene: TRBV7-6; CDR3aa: CASSEMGQGSDTEAFF; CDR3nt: TGTGCCAGCAGCGAAATGGGCCAGGGGTCGGACACTGAAGCTTTCTTT
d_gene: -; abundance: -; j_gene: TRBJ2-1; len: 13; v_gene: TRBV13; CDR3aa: CASSLVRSNEQFF; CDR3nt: TGTGCCAGCAGCTTAGTAAGGAGCAATGAGCAGTTCTTC
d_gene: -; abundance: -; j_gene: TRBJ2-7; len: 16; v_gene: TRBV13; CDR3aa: CASSLVATPACYEQYF; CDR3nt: TGTGCCAGCAGCTTAGTAGCCACTCCGGCATGCTACGAGCAGTACTTC
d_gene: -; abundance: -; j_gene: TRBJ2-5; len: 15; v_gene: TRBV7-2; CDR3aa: CASSLIEGGVATQYF; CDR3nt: TGTGCCAGCAGCTTAATAGAAGGGGGGGTAGCGACCCAGTACTTC
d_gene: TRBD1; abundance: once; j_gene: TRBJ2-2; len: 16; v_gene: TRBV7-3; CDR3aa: CASSLGGQGNTGELFF; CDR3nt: TGTGCCAGCAGCTTAGGGGGACAGGGTAACACCGGGGAGCTGTTTTTT
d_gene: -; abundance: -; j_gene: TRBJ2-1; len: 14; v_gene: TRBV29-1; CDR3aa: CSVEDRVVDNEQFF; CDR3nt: TGCAGCGTTGAAGATCGCGTCGTTGACAATGAGCAGTTCTTC
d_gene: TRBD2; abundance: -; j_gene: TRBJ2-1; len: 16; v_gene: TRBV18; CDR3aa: CASSLAGGTSYNEQFF; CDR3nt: TGTGCCAGCTCTCTAGCGGGGGGTACCTCCTACAATGAGCAGTTCTTC
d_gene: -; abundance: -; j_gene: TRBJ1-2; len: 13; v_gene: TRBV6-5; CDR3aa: CASRSGTHYGYTF; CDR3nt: TGTGCCAGCAGGTCCGGGACACATTATGGCTACACCTTC
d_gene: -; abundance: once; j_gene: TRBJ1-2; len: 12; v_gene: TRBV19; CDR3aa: CASGAGYYGYTF; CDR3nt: TGTGCCAGTGGGGCTGGGTACTATGGCTACACCTTC
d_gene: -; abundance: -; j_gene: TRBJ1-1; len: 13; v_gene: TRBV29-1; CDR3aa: CSVVPRLNTEAFF; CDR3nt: TGCAGCGTTGTCCCCAGGCTGAACACTGAAGCTTTCTTT
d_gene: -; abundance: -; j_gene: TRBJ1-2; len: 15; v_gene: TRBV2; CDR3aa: CASSEALGKDYGYTF; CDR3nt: TGTGCCAGCAGTGAAGCGCTCGGTAAAGACTATGGCTACACCTTC